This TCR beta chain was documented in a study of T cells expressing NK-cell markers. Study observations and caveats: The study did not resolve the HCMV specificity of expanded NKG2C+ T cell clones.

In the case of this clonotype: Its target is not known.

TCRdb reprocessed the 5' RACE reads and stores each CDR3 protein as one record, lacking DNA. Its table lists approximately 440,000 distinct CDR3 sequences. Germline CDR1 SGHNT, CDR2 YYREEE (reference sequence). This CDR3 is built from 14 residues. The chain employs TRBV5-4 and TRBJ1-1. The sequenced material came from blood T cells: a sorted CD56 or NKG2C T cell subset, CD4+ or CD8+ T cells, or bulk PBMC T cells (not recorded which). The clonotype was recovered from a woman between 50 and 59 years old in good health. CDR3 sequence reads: CASSSRRLNTEAFF.